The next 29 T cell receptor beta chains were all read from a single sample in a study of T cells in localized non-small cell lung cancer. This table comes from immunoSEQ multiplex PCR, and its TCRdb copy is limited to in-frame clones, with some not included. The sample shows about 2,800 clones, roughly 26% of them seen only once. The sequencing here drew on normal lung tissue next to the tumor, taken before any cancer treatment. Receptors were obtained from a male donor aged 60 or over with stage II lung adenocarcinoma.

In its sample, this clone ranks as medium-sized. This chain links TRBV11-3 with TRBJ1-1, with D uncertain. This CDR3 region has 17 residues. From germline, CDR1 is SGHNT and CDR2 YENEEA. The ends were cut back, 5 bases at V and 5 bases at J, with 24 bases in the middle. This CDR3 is CASSPLGQALVGTEAFF. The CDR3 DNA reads TGTGCCAGCAGCCCCCTCGGGCAGGCCCTGGTCGGGACTGAAGCTTTCTTT.

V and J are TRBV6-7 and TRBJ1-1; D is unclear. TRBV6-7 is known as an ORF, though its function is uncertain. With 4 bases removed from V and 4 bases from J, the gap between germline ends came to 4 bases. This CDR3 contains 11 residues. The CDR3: CASSWSTEAFF. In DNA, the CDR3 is TGTGCCAGCAGTTGGTCCACTGAAGCTTTCTTT.

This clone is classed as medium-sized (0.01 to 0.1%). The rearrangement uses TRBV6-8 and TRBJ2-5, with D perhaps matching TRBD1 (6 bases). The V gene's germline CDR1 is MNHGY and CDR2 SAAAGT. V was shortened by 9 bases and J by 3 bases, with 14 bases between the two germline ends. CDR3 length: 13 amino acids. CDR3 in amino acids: CASTRGSEETQYF. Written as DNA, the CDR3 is TGTGCCAGTACGAGGGGGTCCGAAGAGACCCAGTACTTC.

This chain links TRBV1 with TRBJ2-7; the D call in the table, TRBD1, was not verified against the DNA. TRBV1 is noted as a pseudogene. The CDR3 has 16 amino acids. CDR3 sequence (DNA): TGCGCCAGCAGCCAAGAGGCAGGGACAGGGAGGTACGAGCAGTACTTC. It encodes CASSQEAGTGRYEQYF.

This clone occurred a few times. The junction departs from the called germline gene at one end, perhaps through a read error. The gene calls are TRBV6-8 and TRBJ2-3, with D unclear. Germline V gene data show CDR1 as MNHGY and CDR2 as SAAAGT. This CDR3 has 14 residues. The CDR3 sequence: CASSDSTPPDTQYF. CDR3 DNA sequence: TGTGCCAGCAGTGACTCGACTCCCCCAGATACGCAGTATTTT.

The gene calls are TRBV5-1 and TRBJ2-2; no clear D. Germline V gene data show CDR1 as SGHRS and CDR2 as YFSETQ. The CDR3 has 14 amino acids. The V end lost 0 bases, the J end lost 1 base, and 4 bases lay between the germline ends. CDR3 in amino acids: CASSLGGNTGELFF. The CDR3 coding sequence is TGCGCCAGCAGCTTGGGAGGGAACACCGGGGAGCTGTTTTTT.

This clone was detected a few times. CDR3 DNA: TGTGCCAGCAGCCCCGCCCCGGGACTAGCGGGAGTTGAGAGTACGCAGTATTTT. Amino acids: CASSPAPGLAGVESTQYF. This chain uses TRBV11-3 with TRBJ2-3, with 14 positions matching TRBD2. The CDR3 has 18 residues. V was pared by 5 bases and J by 8 bases, with 15 bases of the junction left unmatched. Per the germline V gene, CDR1 is SGHNT and CDR2 is YENEEA.

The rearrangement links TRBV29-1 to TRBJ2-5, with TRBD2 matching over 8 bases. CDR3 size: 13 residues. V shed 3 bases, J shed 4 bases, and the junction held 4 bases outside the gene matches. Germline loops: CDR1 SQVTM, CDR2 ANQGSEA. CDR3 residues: CSVERAGVETQYF. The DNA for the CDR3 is TGCAGCGTTGAGCGAGCGGGAGTAGAGACCCAGTACTTC.

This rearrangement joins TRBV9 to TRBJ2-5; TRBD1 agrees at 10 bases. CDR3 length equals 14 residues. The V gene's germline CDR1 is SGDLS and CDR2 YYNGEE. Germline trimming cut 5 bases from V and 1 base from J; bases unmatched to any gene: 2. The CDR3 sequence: CASSWTGGQETQYF. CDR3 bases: TGTGCCAGCAGTTGGACAGGGGGCCAAGAGACCCAGTACTTC.

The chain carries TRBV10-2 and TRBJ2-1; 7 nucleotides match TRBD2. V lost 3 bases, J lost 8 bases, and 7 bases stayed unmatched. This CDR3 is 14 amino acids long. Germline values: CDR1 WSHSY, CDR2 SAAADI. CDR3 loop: CASSERRERDEQFF. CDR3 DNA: TGCGCCAGCAGTGAAAGGCGGGAGCGGGATGAGCAGTTCTTC.

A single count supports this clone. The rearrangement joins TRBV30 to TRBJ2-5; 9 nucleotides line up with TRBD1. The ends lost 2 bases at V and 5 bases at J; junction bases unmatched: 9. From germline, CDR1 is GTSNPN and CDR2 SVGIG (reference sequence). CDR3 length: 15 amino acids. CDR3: CAWSPFTGGSETQYF. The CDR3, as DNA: TGTGCCTGGAGTCCTTTCACAGGGGGCTCTGAGACCCAGTACTTC.

CDR3: CASRASNTYEQYF. Here the CDR3 DNA reads TGCGCCAGCAGGGCTAGTAACACCTACGAGCAGTACTTC. The V and J genes are TRBV10-2 and TRBJ2-7, with D hard to call. The V gene lost 6 bases and the J gene lost 2 bases, with 11 bases spanning the gap. This CDR3 contains 13 residues. From germline, CDR1 is WSHSY and CDR2 SAAADI.

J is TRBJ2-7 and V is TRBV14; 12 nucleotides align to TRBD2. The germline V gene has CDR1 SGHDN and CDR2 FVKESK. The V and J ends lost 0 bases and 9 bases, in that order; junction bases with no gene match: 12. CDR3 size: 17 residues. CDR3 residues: CASSQDRLAGGPGRQYF. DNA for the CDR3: TGTGCCAGCAGCCAAGATCGGCTAGCGGGAGGGCCAGGAAGGCAGTACTTC.

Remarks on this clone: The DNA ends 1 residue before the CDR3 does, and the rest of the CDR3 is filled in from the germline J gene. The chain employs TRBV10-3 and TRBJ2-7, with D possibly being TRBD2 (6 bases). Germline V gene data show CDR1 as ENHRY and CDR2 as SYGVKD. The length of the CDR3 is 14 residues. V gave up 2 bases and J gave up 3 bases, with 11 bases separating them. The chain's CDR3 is CAISEASVHYEQYF. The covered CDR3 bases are TGTGCCATCAGTGAGGCTAGCGTTCACTACGAGCAGTAC.

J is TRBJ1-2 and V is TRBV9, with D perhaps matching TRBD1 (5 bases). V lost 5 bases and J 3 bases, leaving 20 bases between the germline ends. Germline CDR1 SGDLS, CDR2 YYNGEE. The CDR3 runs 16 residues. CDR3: CASSISTGINDYGYTF. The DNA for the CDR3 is TGTGCCAGCAGTATATCAACAGGAATAAATGACTATGGCTACACCTTC.

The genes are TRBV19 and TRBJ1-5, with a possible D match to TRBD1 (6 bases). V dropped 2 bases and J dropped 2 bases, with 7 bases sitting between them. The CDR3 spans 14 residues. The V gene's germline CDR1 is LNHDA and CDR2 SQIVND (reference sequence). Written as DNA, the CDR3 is TGTGCCAGTAGTATAAGACAGGGCAATCAGCCCCAGCATTTT. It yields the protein CASSIRQGNQPQHF.

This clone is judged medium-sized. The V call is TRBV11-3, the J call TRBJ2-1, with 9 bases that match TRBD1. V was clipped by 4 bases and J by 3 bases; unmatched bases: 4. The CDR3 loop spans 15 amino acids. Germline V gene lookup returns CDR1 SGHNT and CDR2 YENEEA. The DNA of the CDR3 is TGTGCCAGCAGCTGGACAGGGGCTAACTACAATGAGCAGTTCTTC. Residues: CASSWTGANYNEQFF.

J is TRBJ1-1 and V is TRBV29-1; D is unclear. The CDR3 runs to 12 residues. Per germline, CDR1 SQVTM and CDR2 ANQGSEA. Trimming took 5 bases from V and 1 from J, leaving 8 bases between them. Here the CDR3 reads CSVKDPNTEAFF. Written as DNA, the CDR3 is TGCAGCGTTAAGGACCCGAACACTGAAGCTTTCTTT.

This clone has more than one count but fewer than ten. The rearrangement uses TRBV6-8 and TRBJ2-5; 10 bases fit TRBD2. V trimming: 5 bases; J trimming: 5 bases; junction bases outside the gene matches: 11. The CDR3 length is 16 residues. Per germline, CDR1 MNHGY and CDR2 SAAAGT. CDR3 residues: CASSVSSSGRVETQYF. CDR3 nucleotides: TGTGCCAGCAGTGTTAGCTCTAGCGGGAGAGTGGAGACCCAGTACTTC.

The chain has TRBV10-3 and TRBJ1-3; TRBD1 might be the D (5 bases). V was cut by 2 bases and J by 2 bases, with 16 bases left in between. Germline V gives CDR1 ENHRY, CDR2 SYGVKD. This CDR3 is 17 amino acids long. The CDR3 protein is CAISEIGRRVPGNTIYF. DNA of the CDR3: TGTGCCATCAGTGAGATTGGTCGCAGGGTCCCTGGAAACACCATATATTTT.

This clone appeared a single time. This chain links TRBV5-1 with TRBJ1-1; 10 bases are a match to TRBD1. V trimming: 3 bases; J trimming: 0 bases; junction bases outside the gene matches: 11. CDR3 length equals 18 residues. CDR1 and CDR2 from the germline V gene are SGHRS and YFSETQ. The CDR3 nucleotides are TGCGCCAGCAGCTGGTCCAGTGGACAGGGGGGGATGAACACTGAAGCTTTCTTT. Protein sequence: CASSWSSGQGGMNTEAFF.

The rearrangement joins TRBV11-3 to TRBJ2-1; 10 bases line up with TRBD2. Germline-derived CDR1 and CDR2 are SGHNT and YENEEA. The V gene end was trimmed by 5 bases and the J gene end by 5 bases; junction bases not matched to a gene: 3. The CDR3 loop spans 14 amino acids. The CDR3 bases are TGTGCCAGCAGCAAAGGGACTAGCGACAATGAGCAGTTCTTC. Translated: CASSKGTSDNEQFF. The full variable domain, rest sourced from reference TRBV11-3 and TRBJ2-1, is EAGVVQSPRYKIIEKKQPVAFWCNPISGHNTLYWYLQNLGQGPELLIRYENEEAVDDSQLPKDRFSAERLKGVDSTLKIQPAELGDSAVYLCASSKGTSDNEQFFGPGTRLTVL.

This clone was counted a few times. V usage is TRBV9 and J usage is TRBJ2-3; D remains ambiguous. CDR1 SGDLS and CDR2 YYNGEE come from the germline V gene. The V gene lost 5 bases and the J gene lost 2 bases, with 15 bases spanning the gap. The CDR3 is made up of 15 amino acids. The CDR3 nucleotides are TGTGCCAGCAGAGCCGGCCAATTATACACAGATACGCAGTATTTT. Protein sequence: CASRAGQLYTDTQYF.

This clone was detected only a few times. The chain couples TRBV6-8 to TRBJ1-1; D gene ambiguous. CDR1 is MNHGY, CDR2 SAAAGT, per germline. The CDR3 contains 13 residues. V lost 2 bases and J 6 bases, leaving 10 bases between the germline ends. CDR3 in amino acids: CASSYRYGSEAFF. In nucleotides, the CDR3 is TGTGCCAGCAGTTACAGGTATGGTTCTGAAGCTTTCTTT.

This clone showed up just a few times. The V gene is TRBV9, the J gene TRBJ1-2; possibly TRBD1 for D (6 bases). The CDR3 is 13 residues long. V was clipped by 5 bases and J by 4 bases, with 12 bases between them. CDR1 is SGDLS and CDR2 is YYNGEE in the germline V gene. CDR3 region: CASRIQGPYGYTF. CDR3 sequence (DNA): TGTGCCAGCAGAATACAGGGTCCCTATGGCTACACCTTC.

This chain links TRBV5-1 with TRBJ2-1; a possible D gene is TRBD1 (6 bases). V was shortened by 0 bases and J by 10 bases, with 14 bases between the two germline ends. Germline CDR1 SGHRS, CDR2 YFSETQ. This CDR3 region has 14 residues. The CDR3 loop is CASSLGEGGREQFF. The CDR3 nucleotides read TGCGCCAGCAGCTTGGGGGAAGGGGGACGGGAGCAGTTCTTC.

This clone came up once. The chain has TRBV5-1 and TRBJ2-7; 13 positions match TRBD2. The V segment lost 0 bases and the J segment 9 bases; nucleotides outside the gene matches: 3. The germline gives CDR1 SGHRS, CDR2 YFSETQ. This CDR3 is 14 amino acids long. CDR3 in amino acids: CASSLGLAGGRQYF. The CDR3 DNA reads TGCGCCAGCAGCTTGGGACTAGCGGGAGGCAGGCAGTACTTC.

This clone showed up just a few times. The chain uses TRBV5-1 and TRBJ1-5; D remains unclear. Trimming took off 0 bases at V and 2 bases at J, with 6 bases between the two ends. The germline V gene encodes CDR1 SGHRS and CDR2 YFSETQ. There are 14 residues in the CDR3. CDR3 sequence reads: CASSLESGNQPQHF. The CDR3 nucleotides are TGCGCCAGCAGCTTGGAATCGGGCAATCAGCCCCAGCATTTT.

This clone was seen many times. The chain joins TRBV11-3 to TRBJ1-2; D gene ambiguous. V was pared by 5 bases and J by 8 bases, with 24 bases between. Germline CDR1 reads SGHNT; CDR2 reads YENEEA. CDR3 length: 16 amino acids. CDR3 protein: CASSRVALGFMDGYTF. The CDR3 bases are TGTGCCAGCAGCCGGGTGGCTTTAGGATTTATGGACGGCTACACCTTC.